The 13 T cell receptor beta chains presented below share a single source sample, sequenced in a study of blood T cell repertoires in COVID-19. Libraries were prepared by immunoSEQ multiplex PCR; TCRdb keeps only in-frame clonotypes and omits some of them. The table includes 250,000 to 350,000 clones, more than 75% detected once. The sequencing input was PBMCs or T cells enriched from blood (not recorded which). These receptors were taken from a young woman who had recovered from COVID-19.

This chain connects TRBV29-1 to TRBJ2-3; 9 nucleotides align to TRBD2. Germline-derived CDR1 and CDR2 are SQVTM and ANQGSEA. CDR3 length equals 12 residues. The V gene end was trimmed by 8 bases and the J gene end by 4 bases; junction bases not matched to a gene: 4. The CDR3 region has the DNA TGCAGCAGTAGACTAGCGGCAGATACGCAGTATTTT. This codes for CSSRLAADTQYF.

The chain couples TRBV15 to TRBJ1-6, with a weak D call TRBD1 (5 bases). The CDR3 runs to 15 residues. V lost 5 bases and J 9 bases, leaving 17 bases between the germline ends. The germline gives CDR1 LNHNV, CDR2 YYDKDF (reference sequence). The CDR3 protein is CATSELGREGSPLHF. In nucleotides, the CDR3 is TGTGCCACCAGCGAACTTGGCAGGGAGGGTTCACCCCTCCACTTT.

The chain combines TRBV1 with TRBJ2-4; the table's D call, TRBD2, was not checked against the DNA. TRBV1 is a pseudogene. The CDR3 consists of 18 residues. The CDR3, as DNA: TGCACCAGCAGCCCCCGAACGACTAGCGGGAGAGACAAAAACATTCAGTACTTC. Amino acid sequence: CTSSPRTTSGRDKNIQYF.

The chain has TRBV7-2 and TRBJ2-6; 7 bases fit TRBD2. The germline V gene has CDR1 SGHTA and CDR2 FQGNSA. V lost 5 bases, J lost 0 bases, and 7 bases stayed unmatched. This CDR3 has 17 amino acids. This chain's CDR3 is CASSGGLQYSGANVLTF. In DNA, the CDR3 is TGTGCCAGCAGCGGGGGACTACAATACTCTGGGGCCAACGTCCTGACTTTC.

The chain carries TRBV9 and TRBJ1-4; D ambiguous. Germline assignment: CDR1 SGDLS and CDR2 YYNGEE. The CDR3 is made up of 15 amino acids. V dropped 4 bases and J dropped 0 bases, with 10 bases sitting between them. The CDR3 is CASSPGFSTNEKLFF. As DNA, the CDR3 is TGTGCCAGCAGCCCCGGGTTCTCAACTAATGAAAAACTGTTTTTT.

The V and J genes are TRBV11-2 and TRBJ2-7; a possible D gene is TRBD1 (6 bases). Germline V gene data show CDR1 as SGHAT and CDR2 as FQNNGV. Between the trimmed V and J ends, which lost 5 bases and 3 bases, there was a span of 17 bases. This CDR3 region has 15 residues. The CDR3 reads CASSPSQGQRYEQYF. The CDR3 DNA reads TGTGCCAGCAGCCCCTCGCAGGGGCAGCGCTACGAGCAGTACTTC.

The rearrangement uses TRBV19 and TRBJ1-2, with TRBD1 matching over 7 bases. V lost 7 bases and J lost 8; bases outside the gene matches: 16. The CDR3 consists of 15 residues. CDR1 is LNHDA, CDR2 SQIVND, per germline (reference sequence). CDR3 in amino acids: CASKNVGTELGGYTF. DNA for the CDR3: TGTGCCAGTAAGAACGTCGGGACAGAATTAGGAGGCTACACCTTC. Variable domain in full (rest from reference TRBV19 and TRBJ1-2): DGGITQSPKYLFRKEGQNVTLSCEQNLNHDAMYWYRQDPGQGLRLIYYSQIVNDFQKGDIAEGYSVSREKKESFPLTVTSAQKNPTAFYLCASKNVGTELGGYTFGSGTRLTVV.

This clone is a singleton in its sample. The chain recombines TRBV2 with TRBJ2-4; 7 bases are a match to TRBD2. Trimming cost V 2 bases and J 7 bases; bases outside gene matches: 8. The germline CDR1 and CDR2 sequences are SNHLY and FYNNEI. The CDR3 contains 15 residues. The CDR3 protein is CASSESIAGGNIQYF. The CDR3 DNA is TGTGCCAGCAGTGAAAGTATAGCGGGTGGCAACATTCAGTACTTC.

The chain recombines TRBV11-3 with TRBJ1-1, with TRBD1 identical over 8 bases. The germline CDR1 and CDR2 sequences are SGHNT and YENEEA. Trimming took 4 bases from V and 0 from J; bases not matched to a gene: 10. The CDR3 is made up of 17 amino acids. DNA of the CDR3: TGTGCCAGCAGCTCCCGACAGGGGCCCGTCATGAACACTGAAGCTTTCTTT. Translating gives CASSSRQGPVMNTEAFF.

The chain joins TRBV19 to TRBJ1-5; perhaps TRBD1 as D (6 bases). V shed 8 bases and J shed 2 bases, with 13 bases lying between them. Looked up from germline, CDR1 is LNHDA and CDR2 is SQIVND (reference sequence). The CDR3 has 14 amino acids. The CDR3 DNA follows: TGTGCCAGTCGATCCGAGGGGGGCAATCAGCCCCAGCATTTT. This gives the protein CASRSEGGNQPQHF.

The rearrangement uses TRBV20-1 and TRBJ2-1; D uncertain. The CDR3 sequence is 11 residues long. Germline CDR1 DFQATT, CDR2 SNEGSKA (reference sequence). V shed 6 bases and J shed 10 bases, with 13 bases lying between them. CDR3 amino acids: CSALDWSEQFF. The CDR3 DNA follows: TGCAGTGCCCTTGACTGGAGCGAGCAGTTCTTC.

V usage is TRBV4-1 and J usage is TRBJ2-3, with a possible D match to TRBD2 (5 bases). This CDR3 has 14 residues. V dropped 0 bases and J dropped 3 bases, with 7 bases sitting between them. Per germline, CDR1 MGHRA and CDR2 YSYEKL. CDR3 bases: TGCGCCAGCAGCCAAGATTGGAGGACAGATACGCAGTATTTT. It yields the protein CASSQDWRTDTQYF.

J is TRBJ2-3 and V is TRBV24-1; a possible D gene is TRBD1 (5 bases). V was trimmed by 4 bases and J by 2 bases, leaving 12 bases between them. Per germline, CDR1 KGHDR and CDR2 SFDVKD. The length of the CDR3 is 15 residues. The DNA for the CDR3 is TGTGCCACCAGTGACTCGACAGTTTCCACAGATACGCAGTATTTT. This sequence encodes CATSDSTVSTDTQYF.